One sample yielded the 18 T cell receptor beta chains listed below, sequenced in a study of T cell clusters in autoimmune cytopenias. TRB was amplified by touch-down multiplex PCR, primer pools A and B combined. TCRdb derives one entry per CDR3 protein from the multiplex PCR reads, leaving out DNA. The sample data list more than 950 distinct CDR3 sequences. Each sample's input was approximately 0.25 ug genomic DNA, roughly 38,000 genome equivalents. Sample: peripheral blood. Receptors were obtained from a human donor with an autoimmune cytopenia or autoimmune hepatitis (not recorded which).

Its frequency marks this clonotype as medium-sized. V and J are TRBV12-3 or TRBV12-4 and TRBJ1-3. The CDR3 runs 15 residues. The CDR3 reads CASSLGANSGNTIYF.

By frequency, this clonotype is medium-sized. The V gene is TRBV18, the J gene TRBJ1-1; TCRdb's D call of TRBD1 is untestable without DNA. Germline V gene data show CDR1 as KGHSH and CDR2 as LQKENI. This CDR3 is built from 14 residues. The CDR3 loop is CASSEKGANTEAFF.

The chain recombines TRBV12-3 or TRBV12-4 with TRBJ2-7; checking the TCRdb D call of TRBD1 is not possible without DNA. The CDR3 is 14 residues long. The CDR3 loop is CASSFFRTGGEQYF.

Judged by frequency, this clonotype is medium-sized. The chain links TRBV6-5 to TRBJ1-2; the D call from TCRdb, TRBD1, cannot be confirmed without DNA. From germline, CDR1 is MNHEY and CDR2 SVGAGI. The CDR3 spans 16 residues. This CDR3 is CASSYSGTGGRYGYTF.

Measured by frequency, this clonotype is large. The CDR3: CSVAGDRGKGNTEAFF. The chain has TRBV29-1 and TRBJ1-1; no DNA is available, so the TRBD1 call from TCRdb remains unchecked. CDR1 and CDR2 (germline): SQVTM, ANQGSEA. The CDR3 sequence is 16 residues long. Supplemented by reference TRBV29-1 and TRBJ1-1, the full variable domain reads SAVISQKPSRDICQRGTSLTIQCQVDSQVTMMFWYRQQPGQSLTLIATANQGSEATYESGFVIDKFPISRPNLTFSTLTVSNMSPEDSSIYLCSVAGDRGKGNTEAFFGQGTRLTVV.

The chain uses TRBV10-2 and TRBJ2-1. The CDR3 is 14 residues long. From germline, CDR1 is WSHSY and CDR2 SAAADI. CDR3 region: CASNNLGSYNEQFF.

This clonotype shows up as large (0.1 to 1%) by frequency. The CDR3: CASGLGQGAYGYTF. The chain joins TRBV6-5 to TRBJ1-2; as DNA is missing, the TRBD1 call by TCRdb cannot be tested. Per germline, CDR1 MNHEY and CDR2 SVGAGI. The length of the CDR3 is 14 residues.

Judged by frequency, this clonotype is medium-sized. The chain is built from TRBV15 and TRBJ1-6. This CDR3 has 13 residues. Germline values: CDR1 LNHNV, CDR2 YYDKDF (reference sequence). The CDR3 sequence is CATSRDADSPLHF.

Considering frequency, this clonotype is medium-sized. The chain joins TRBV12-3 or TRBV12-4 to TRBJ2-5; TCRdb's D call, TRBD2, is unchecked because there is no DNA. This CDR3 region has 19 residues. The CDR3 protein is CASSPGSGGVGVWAETQYF.

This clonotype is called large based on its frequency. The chain has TRBV6-5 and TRBJ1-5; TCRdb picks TRBD1, but there is no DNA to check that call. The CDR3 length is 13 residues. The V gene's germline CDR1 is MNHEY and CDR2 SVGAGI. CDR3 region: CASSPQGNQPQHF.

V gene TRBV12-3 or TRBV12-4 combines with J gene TRBJ1-1; with no DNA, the TCRdb D assignment of TRBD1 cannot be verified. This CDR3 contains 13 residues. The CDR3 loop is CASKWDRGTEAFF.

This clonotype is medium-sized by frequency. The gene calls are TRBV15 and TRBJ2-2. The CDR3 loop spans 14 amino acids. Looked up from germline, CDR1 is LNHNV and CDR2 is YYDKDF (reference sequence). The CDR3 here is CATSLSGNTGELFF.

According to its frequency, this clonotype is medium-sized. This chain connects TRBV6-2 or TRBV6-3 to TRBJ1-3. The CDR3 has 15 amino acids. Per the germline V gene, CDR1 is MNHEY and CDR2 is SVGEGT. This CDR3 is CASSYRASSGNTIYF.

This clonotype registers medium-sized by frequency. The genes are TRBV19 and TRBJ2-7; the D call of TRBD1 rests on TCRdb alone, since no DNA is present to check it. This CDR3 contains 15 residues. CDR1 and CDR2 from the germline V gene are LNHDA and SQIVND (reference sequence). CDR3 region: CASSPRRRGGYEQYF.

The V call is TRBV11-2, the J call TRBJ2-3; TCRdb picks TRBD1, but there is no DNA to check that call. Germline loops: CDR1 SGHAT, CDR2 FQNNGV. CDR3 size: 15 residues. This CDR3 is CASSLTGGRGDTQYF. Combining the CDR3 with reference TRBV11-2 and TRBJ2-3 gives the whole variable domain EAGVAQSPRYKIIEKRQSVAFWCNPISGHATLYWYQQILGQGPKLLIQFQNNGVVDDSQLPKDRFSAERLKGVDSTLKIQPAKLEDSAVYLCASSLTGGRGDTQYFGPGTRLTVL.

The rearrangement joins TRBV10-3 to TRBJ2-3; TCRdb reports TRBD1, a call that lacks DNA to check it against. The germline V gene encodes CDR1 ENHRY and CDR2 SYGVKD. This CDR3 region has 18 residues. The chain's CDR3 is CAISESIPRGSVTDTQYF.

The genes are TRBV7-9 and TRBJ1-2. Germline-derived CDR1 and CDR2 are SEHNR and FQNEAQ (reference sequence). The CDR3 is made up of 13 amino acids. CDR3 region: CASSSPRNYGYTF. The full variable domain, in which reference TRBV7-9 and TRBJ1-2 provide the parts outside the CDR3, is DTGVSQNPRHKITKRGQNVTFRCDPISEHNRLYWYRQTLGQGPEFLTYFQNEAQLEKSRLLSDRFSAERPKGSFSTLEIQRTEQGDSAMYLCASSSPRNYGYTFGSGTRLTVV.

This clonotype ranks as medium-sized (0.01 to 0.1%) in terms of frequency. J is TRBJ2-3 and V is TRBV7-6. The CDR3 has 15 residues. The germline CDR1 and CDR2 sequences are SGHVS and FNYEAQ. The CDR3 spells CASSLTGVYTDTQYF.